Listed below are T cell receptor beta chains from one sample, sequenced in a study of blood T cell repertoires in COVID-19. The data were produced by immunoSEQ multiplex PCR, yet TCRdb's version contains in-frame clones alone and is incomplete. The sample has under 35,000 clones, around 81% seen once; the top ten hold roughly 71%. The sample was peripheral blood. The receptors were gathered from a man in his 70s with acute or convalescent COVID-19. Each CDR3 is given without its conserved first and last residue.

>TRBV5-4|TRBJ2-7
ASSQTALTGSYEQY
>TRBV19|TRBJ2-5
ASSIGGFEETQY
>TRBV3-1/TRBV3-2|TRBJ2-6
ASSNRQGARVFSGANVLT
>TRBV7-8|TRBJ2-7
ASSLTRGPGEQY
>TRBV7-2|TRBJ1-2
ASSPDRGFYGYT
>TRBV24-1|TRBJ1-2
ATSGDRDGYT
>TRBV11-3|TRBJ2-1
ASSLLRGTGRVDEQF
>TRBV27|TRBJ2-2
ASSLKGANTGELF
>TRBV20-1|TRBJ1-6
SARGNRNLH
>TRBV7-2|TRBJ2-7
ASSSTSNEQY
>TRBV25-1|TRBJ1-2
ASSFDSHYGYT
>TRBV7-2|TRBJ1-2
ASSLVRTPRGYT
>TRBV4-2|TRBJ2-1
ASSQGFRGEGYNEQF
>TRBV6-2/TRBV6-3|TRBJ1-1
ASSQTGDVEAF
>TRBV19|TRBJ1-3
ASSTGQAGNTIY
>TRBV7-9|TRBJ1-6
ASSATTGIGSPLH
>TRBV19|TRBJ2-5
ASSMSTGGLETQY
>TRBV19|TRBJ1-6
ASSPLGGDNSPLH
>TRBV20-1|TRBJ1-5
SASRQVSNQPQH
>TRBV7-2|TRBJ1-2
ASSIPGIYGYT
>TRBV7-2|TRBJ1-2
ASSLEQGRYGYT